This TCR beta chain appears in the sequencing data of a study of T cells of healthy individuals. This clonotype has at least ten counts. TCRdb fed the 5' RACE reads into MiXCR, producing one record per CDR3 protein. The sample gives tens of thousands of distinct CDR3 sequences, around 15% of which show up once; 4% to 5% is in the top ten. This CDR3 is built from 12 residues. In germline, CDR1 is DFQATT, CDR2 SNEGSKA (reference sequence). V was shortened by 4 bases and J by 3 bases, with 9 bases between the two germline ends. This receptor was identified in a human donor in good health. The gene calls are TRBV20-1 and TRBJ1-2, with D possibly being TRBD1 (5 bases). CDR3 DNA sequence: TGCAGTGCTACCGGGACGGACTATGGCTACACCTTC. It yields the protein CSATGTDYGYTF.